These 17 T cell receptor beta chains came from one sample sequenced in a study of PD-1 blockade in classical Hodgkin lymphoma. Brentuximab vedotin exposure varied among the patients, all of whom had relapsed after autologous stem cell transplantation. The protocol was immunoSEQ multiplex PCR, while the TCRdb copy is restricted to in-frame clones and leaves out a portion. The data contain about 98,000 clones, about nine tenths of them singletons. This specimen consisted of peripheral blood mononuclear cells (PBMCs), obtained at baseline. The origin of the receptors is a human donor with classical Hodgkin lymphoma.

This chain joins TRBV2 and TRBJ2-6; D perhaps matches TRBD1 (6 bases). The V end lost 8 bases, the J end lost 0 bases, and 14 bases lay between the germline ends. The CDR3 loop spans 16 amino acids. Looked up from germline, CDR1 is SNHLY and CDR2 is FYNNEI. The DNA of the CDR3 is TGTGCCAGCGATCCCCAGGGGATCTCTGGGGCCAACGTCCTGACTTTC. Its protein product is CASDPQGISGANVLTF.

The chain couples TRBV19 to TRBJ2-6; possibly TRBD2 for D (5 bases). CDR1 and CDR2 from the germline V gene are LNHDA and SQIVND (reference sequence). This CDR3 has 19 residues. V gave up 6 bases and J gave up 3 bases, with 24 bases separating them. The CDR3, as DNA: TGTGCCAGTAGCCTTCGGGTCAACGTGAGGGATGGTGGGGCCAACGTCCTGACTTTC. Translated, it gives CASSLRVNVRDGGANVLTF.

The J gene is TRBJ2-7, the V gene TRBV6-5, with D perhaps matching TRBD2 (5 bases). The V end was cut by 0 bases, the J end by 1 base, with 13 bases between. Germline values: CDR1 MNHEY, CDR2 SVGAGI. The CDR3 consists of 16 residues. The chain's CDR3 is CASSYSMTDSSYEQYF. DNA for the CDR3: TGTGCCAGCAGTTACTCGATGACGGACTCTTCCTACGAGCAGTACTTC.

This chain uses TRBV27 with TRBJ2-2; TRBD2 matches at 11 bases. V lost 11 bases and J lost 9; bases outside the gene matches: 5. Germline assignment: CDR1 MNHEY and CDR2 SMNVEV (reference sequence). The CDR3 totals 12 residues. Here the CDR3 DNA reads TGTGCCTCTAGCGGGAGGACGAGGGAGCTGTTTTTT. Protein: CASSGRTRELFF.

The chain is built from TRBV27 and TRBJ2-7; 8 bases line up with TRBD2. With 4 bases clipped from V and 6 bases from J, the junction kept 14 bases outside the gene matches. The CDR3 is 16 amino acids. The germline CDR1 and CDR2 sequences are MNHEY and SMNVEV (reference sequence). The DNA for the CDR3 is TGTGCCAGCAGTTCCAAGTACCCTTTGAGCGGGAGCGAGCAGTACTTC. It codes for CASSSKYPLSGSEQYF.

V is TRBV4-2 and J is TRBJ2-1; 7 bases are shared with TRBD1. CDR3 length equals 15 residues. CDR1 and CDR2 from the germline V gene are LGHNA and YNFKEQ. Trimming cost V 0 bases and J 3 bases; bases outside gene matches: 2. The CDR3 protein is CASSQDRDSYNEQFF. CDR3 DNA: TGTGCCAGCAGCCAAGATCGGGACAGCTACAATGAGCAGTTCTTC.

V is TRBV5-6 and J is TRBJ2-2; D gene ambiguous. The CDR3 totals 15 residues. Trimming stripped 6 bases from V and 4 bases from J, with 16 bases between. CDR1 is SGHDT and CDR2 is YYEEEE in the germline V gene. CDR3 amino acids: CASTQEWSTTGELFF. The CDR3 DNA reads as TGTGCCAGCACCCAGGAATGGAGTACCACCGGGGAGCTGTTTTTT. The full variable domain, its missing parts supplied by reference TRBV5-6 and TRBJ2-2, is DAGVTQSPTHLIKTRGQQVTLRCSPKSGHDTVSWYQQALGQGPQFIFQYYEEEERQRGNFPDRFSGHQFPNYSSELNVNALLLGDSALYLCASTQEWSTTGELFFGEGSRLTVL.

The chain has TRBV6-5 and TRBJ2-5; 7 bases match TRBD2. Per germline, CDR1 MNHEY and CDR2 SVGAGI. The CDR3 is made up of 16 amino acids. V gave up 4 bases and J gave up 5 bases; unmatched junction bases: 13. The DNA of the CDR3 is TGTGCCAGCAGTTTAACAAGCGCGGGAGTTTTGGAGACCCAGTACTTC. It codes for CASSLTSAGVLETQYF.

This sequence joins TRBV27 and TRBJ1-4; D is uncertain. The CDR3 totals 15 residues. Germline CDR1 reads MNHEY; CDR2 reads SMNVEV (reference sequence). With 4 bases removed from V and 1 base from J, the gap between germline ends came to 10 bases. CDR3 nucleotides: TGTGCCAGCAGTTGGGTGTGGGGAACTAATGAAAAACTGTTTTTT. It encodes CASSWVWGTNEKLFF.

The V gene is TRBV7-9, the J gene TRBJ1-2; weak D call: TRBD1 (6 bases). The CDR3 loop spans 11 amino acids. Trimming pared 5 bases from V and 8 bases from J, leaving 9 bases between. Germline V gene data show CDR1 as SEHNR and CDR2 as FQNEAQ (reference sequence). In DNA form, the CDR3 reads TGTGCCAGCAGCCTGGGGGGCGGCTACACCTTC. This gives the protein CASSLGGGYTF.

The V gene is TRBV6-5, the J gene TRBJ1-1, with 7 bases aligning to TRBD1. Germline lookup yields CDR1 MNHEY and CDR2 SVGAGI. The V and J ends lost 4 bases and 4 bases, in that order; junction bases with no gene match: 12. CDR3 length equals 16 residues. Written as DNA, the CDR3 is TGTGCCAGCAGTTCCCTGTACAGGGGCAGGAGCACTGAAGCTTTCTTT. Translation: CASSSLYRGRSTEAFF.

The rearrangement joins TRBV27 to TRBJ2-5; no reliable D call. Germline V gene lookup returns CDR1 MNHEY and CDR2 SMNVEV (reference sequence). Trimming shortened V by 3 bases and J by 1 base, and 9 bases separated the two germline ends. This CDR3 spans 14 amino acids. The CDR3 loop is CASSFTGFQETQYF. In nucleotides, the CDR3 is TGTGCCAGCAGTTTTACCGGGTTCCAAGAGACCCAGTACTTC.

The DNA for the CDR3 is TGTGCCAGCCGGGCTTTACGACCCTCTAAGGGAGACGAGCAGTACTTC. Encoded protein: CASRALRPSKGDEQYF. V gene TRBV28 combines with J gene TRBJ2-7; possible D gene TRBD2, 5 bases. The length of the CDR3 is 16 residues. V lost 8 bases and J 5 bases, leaving 25 bases between the germline ends. In germline, CDR1 is MDHEN, CDR2 SYDVKM.

The chain recombines TRBV7-6 with TRBJ2-2; TRBD2 matches 11 bases. Germline V CDR1 and CDR2: SGHVS, FNYEAQ. CDR3 length: 14 amino acids. The V segment lost 5 bases and the J segment 6 bases; nucleotides outside the gene matches: 2. The chain's CDR3 is CASSALAGAGELFF. The CDR3 DNA sequence: TGTGCCAGCAGCGCACTAGCGGGAGCCGGGGAGCTGTTTTTT.

The DNA of the CDR3 is TGTGCCAGCAGCCCCGGGTGGGATACGCAGTATTTT. It specifies CASSPGWDTQYF. This chain links TRBV28 with TRBJ2-3; D uncertain. V was clipped by 6 bases and J by 6 bases, with 10 bases between them. CDR3 length equals 12 residues. Germline V lookup: CDR1 MDHEN, CDR2 SYDVKM. Full variable domain (rest looked up from reference TRBV28 and TRBJ2-3): DVKVTQSSRYLVKRTGEKVFLECVQDMDHENMFWYRQDPGLGLRLIYFSYDVKMKEKGDIPEGYSVSREKKERFSLILESASTNQTSMYLCASSPGWDTQYFGPGTRLTVL.

The CDR3 here is CASSNRGIHTDTQYF. The DNA for the CDR3 is TGTGCCAGCAGTAACAGGGGTATCCACACAGATACGCAGTATTTT. The J gene is TRBJ2-3, the V gene TRBV6-5; 7 nucleotides align to TRBD1. The CDR3 extends over 15 amino acids. V was clipped by 5 bases and J by 2 bases; unmatched bases: 7. CDR1 is MNHEY, CDR2 SVGAGI, per germline.

J is TRBJ2-7 and V is TRBV27, with 7 bases fitting TRBD1. Unmatched junction bases numbered 7, after V lost 3 bases and J lost 5 bases. Germline assignment: CDR1 MNHEY and CDR2 SMNVEV (reference sequence). The CDR3 spans 14 residues. The CDR3 here is CASSLSRRGNEQYF. The CDR3 region has the DNA TGTGCCAGCAGTTTGAGCCGCAGGGGGAACGAGCAGTACTTC.